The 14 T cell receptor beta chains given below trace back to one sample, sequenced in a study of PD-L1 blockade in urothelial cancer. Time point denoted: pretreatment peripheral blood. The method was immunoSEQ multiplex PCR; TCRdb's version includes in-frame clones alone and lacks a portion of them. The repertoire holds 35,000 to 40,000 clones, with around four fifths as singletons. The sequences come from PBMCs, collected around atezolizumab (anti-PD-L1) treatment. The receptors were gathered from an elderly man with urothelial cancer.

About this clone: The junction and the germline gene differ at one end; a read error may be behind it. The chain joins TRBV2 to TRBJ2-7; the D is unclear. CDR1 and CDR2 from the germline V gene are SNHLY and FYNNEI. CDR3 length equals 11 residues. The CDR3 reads CASRLTYAQYF. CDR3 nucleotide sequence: TGTGCCAGCAGACTTACTTACGCGCAGTACTTC.

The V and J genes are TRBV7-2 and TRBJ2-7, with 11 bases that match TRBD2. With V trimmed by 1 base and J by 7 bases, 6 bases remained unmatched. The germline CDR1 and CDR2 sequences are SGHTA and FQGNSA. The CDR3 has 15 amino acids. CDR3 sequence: CASSLVGLAAQEQYF. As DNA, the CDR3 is TGTGCCAGCAGCTTAGTGGGACTAGCGGCGCAGGAGCAGTACTTC.

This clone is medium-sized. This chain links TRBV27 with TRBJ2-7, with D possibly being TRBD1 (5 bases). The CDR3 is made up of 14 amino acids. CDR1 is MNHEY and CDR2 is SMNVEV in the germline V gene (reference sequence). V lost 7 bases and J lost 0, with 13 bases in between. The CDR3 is CASMQGVSSYEQYF. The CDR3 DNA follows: TGTGCCAGCATGCAAGGGGTCAGCTCCTACGAGCAGTACTTC.

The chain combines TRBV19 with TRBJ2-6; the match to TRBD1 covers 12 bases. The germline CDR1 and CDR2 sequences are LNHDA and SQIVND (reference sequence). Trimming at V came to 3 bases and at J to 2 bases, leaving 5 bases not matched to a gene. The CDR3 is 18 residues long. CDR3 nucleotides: TGTGCCAGTAGTATGGCGGGACAGGGGGCGGCTGGGGCCAACGTCCTGACTTTC. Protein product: CASSMAGQGAAGANVLTF.

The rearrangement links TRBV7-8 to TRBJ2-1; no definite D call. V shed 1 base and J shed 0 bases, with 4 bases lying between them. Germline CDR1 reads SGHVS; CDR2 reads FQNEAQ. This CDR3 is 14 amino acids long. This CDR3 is CASSLVSSYNEQFF. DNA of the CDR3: TGTGCCAGCAGCTTAGTCAGCTCCTACAATGAGCAGTTCTTC.

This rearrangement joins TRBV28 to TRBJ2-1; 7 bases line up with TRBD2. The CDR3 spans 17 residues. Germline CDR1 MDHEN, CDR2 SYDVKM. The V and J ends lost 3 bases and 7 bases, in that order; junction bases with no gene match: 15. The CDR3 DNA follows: TGTGCCAGCAGTTTCCCGCTAAGGACGGGAGGTCGGAATGAGCAGTTCTTC. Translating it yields CASSFPLRTGGRNEQFF.

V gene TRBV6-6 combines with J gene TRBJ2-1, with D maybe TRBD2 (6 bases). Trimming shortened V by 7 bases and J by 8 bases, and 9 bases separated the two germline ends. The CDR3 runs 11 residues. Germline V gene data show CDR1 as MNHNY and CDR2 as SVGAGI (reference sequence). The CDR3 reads CASTASDEQFF. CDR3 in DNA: TGTGCCAGCACGGCTAGCGATGAGCAGTTCTTC.

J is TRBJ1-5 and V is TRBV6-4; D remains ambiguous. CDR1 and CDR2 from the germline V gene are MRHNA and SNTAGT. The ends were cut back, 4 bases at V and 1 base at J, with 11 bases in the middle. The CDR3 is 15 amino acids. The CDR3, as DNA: TGTGCCAGCAGTGTGGACGGCGGGAGCAATCAGCCCCAGCATTTT. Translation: CASSVDGGSNQPQHF.

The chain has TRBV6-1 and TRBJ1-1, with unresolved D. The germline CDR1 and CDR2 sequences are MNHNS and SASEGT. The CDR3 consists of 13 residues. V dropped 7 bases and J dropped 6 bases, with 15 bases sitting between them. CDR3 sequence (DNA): TGTGCCAGCATCTACCCGGGGTCAGCTGAAGCTTTCTTT. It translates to CASIYPGSAEAFF.

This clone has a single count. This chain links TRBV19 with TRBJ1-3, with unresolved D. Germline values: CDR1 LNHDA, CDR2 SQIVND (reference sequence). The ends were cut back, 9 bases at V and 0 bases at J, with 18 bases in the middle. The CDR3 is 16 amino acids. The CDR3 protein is CASHTLGSSSGNTIYF. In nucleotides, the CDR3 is TGTGCCAGCCATACCCTGGGCAGCAGCTCTGGAAACACCATATATTTT. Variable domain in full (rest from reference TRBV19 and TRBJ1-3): DGGITQSPKYLFRKEGQNVTLSCEQNLNHDAMYWYRQDPGQGLRLIYYSQIVNDFQKGDIAEGYSVSREKKESFPLTVTSAQKNPTAFYLCASHTLGSSSGNTIYFGEGSWLTVV.

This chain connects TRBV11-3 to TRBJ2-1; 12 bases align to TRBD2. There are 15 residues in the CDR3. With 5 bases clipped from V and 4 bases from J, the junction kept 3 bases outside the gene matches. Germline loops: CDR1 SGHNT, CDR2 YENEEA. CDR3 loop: CASSPGLAGYNEQFF. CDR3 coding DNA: TGTGCCAGCAGCCCCGGACTAGCGGGGTACAATGAGCAGTTCTTC.

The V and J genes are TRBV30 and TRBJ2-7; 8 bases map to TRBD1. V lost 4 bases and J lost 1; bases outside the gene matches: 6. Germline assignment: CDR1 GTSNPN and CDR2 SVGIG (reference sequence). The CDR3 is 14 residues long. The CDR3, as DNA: TGTGCCTGGACTACCGGGACAGGATCCTACGAGCAGTACTTC. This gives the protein CAWTTGTGSYEQYF.

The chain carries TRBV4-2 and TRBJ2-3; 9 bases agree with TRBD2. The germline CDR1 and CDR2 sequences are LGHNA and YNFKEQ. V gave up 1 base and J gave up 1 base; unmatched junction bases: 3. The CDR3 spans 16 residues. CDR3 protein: CASSQGLAARTDTQYF. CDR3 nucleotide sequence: TGTGCCAGCAGCCAAGGACTAGCGGCGCGCACAGATACGCAGTATTTT.

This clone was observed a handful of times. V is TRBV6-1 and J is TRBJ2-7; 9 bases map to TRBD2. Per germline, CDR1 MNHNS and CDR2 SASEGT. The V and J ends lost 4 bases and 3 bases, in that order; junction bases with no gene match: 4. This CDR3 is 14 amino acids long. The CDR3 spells CASSVAGEVYEQYF. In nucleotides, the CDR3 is TGTGCCAGCAGTGTAGCGGGAGAAGTCTACGAGCAGTACTTC.